A single sample is the source of the 29 T cell receptor beta chains below, sequenced in a study of shared clonotypes between healthy human individuals. Naive CD8 cells comprised CD45RO-negative, CCR7-positively selected cells, excluding terminally differentiated effector memory CD45RA+ cells. The assay was immunoSEQ multiplex PCR, and TCRdb's table has in-frame clones only and misses some. Among roughly 2 million clones listed, about 95% were seen once. Sequenced: naive CD8+ T cells sorted from blood. The receptor set was obtained from a man between 18 and 29 years old in good health.

The chain uses TRBV28 and TRBJ2-3; TRBD2 agrees at 7 bases. V shed 4 bases and J 3 bases; nucleotides not matched to a gene: 10. Looked up from germline, CDR1 is MDHEN and CDR2 is SYDVKM. The CDR3 is 16 residues long. The CDR3 DNA sequence: TGTGCCAGCAGTTCTCTAGCGGAACTAGCAACAGATACGCAGTATTTT. The encoded protein is CASSSLAELATDTQYF.

This chain uses TRBV7-9 with TRBJ2-3, with D possibly TRBD2 on 7 matching bases. Germline CDR1 reads SEHNR; CDR2 reads FQNEAQ (reference sequence). There are 15 residues in the CDR3. Trimming pared 4 bases from V and 6 bases from J, leaving 17 bases between. The CDR3 nucleotides read TGTGCCAGCAGCTACTCCGGGGGGACACGGGATACGCAGTATTTT. Protein: CASSYSGGTRDTQYF.

The chain carries TRBV4-1 and TRBJ2-1, with 8 nucleotides matching TRBD2. Germline assignment: CDR1 MGHRA and CDR2 YSYEKL. The CDR3 length is 19 residues. Unmatched junction bases numbered 12, after V lost 2 bases and J lost 0 bases. CDR3 sequence: CASSQRGPGLADSYNEQFF. CDR3 coding DNA: TGCGCCAGCAGCCAAAGGGGCCCCGGACTAGCCGACTCCTACAATGAGCAGTTCTTC.

In regard to this clone: The sample has other DNA sequences that encode this CDR3 too. The V gene is TRBV9, the J gene TRBJ1-3; 7 bases agree with TRBD1. Trimming removed 3 bases from V and 0 bases from J; junction bases left unmatched: 6. Germline CDR1 SGDLS, CDR2 YYNGEE. The CDR3 spans 16 residues. In DNA, the CDR3 is TGTGCCAGCAGCGGGACAGGTGGCCCCTCTGGAAACACCATATATTTT. Its translation is CASSGTGGPSGNTIYF.

A note on this clone: This sample also contains other DNA sequences that code for the same CDR3. This chain joins TRBV7-9 and TRBJ2-5; D not certain. V lost 2 bases, J lost 2 bases, and 6 bases lay in between. The CDR3 runs 13 residues. CDR1 and CDR2 from the germline V gene are SEHNR and FQNEAQ (reference sequence). The CDR3, as DNA: TGTGCCAGCAGCTTAATTTCGCAAGAGACCCAGTACTTC. Translating it yields CASSLISQETQYF.

Details on this clone: This sample also contains other DNA sequences that code for the same CDR3. The J gene is TRBJ2-7, the V gene TRBV7-8; no clear D. Germline loops: CDR1 SGHVS, CDR2 FQNEAQ. This CDR3 has 13 residues. V lost 2 bases and J lost 2, with 7 bases in between. CDR3 amino acids: CASSLRAAYEQYF. The CDR3 DNA sequence: TGTGCCAGCAGCTTACGGGCCGCCTACGAGCAGTACTTC.

CDR3 nucleotide sequence: TGTGCCAGCAGCCCGGATGGCGGGTACGAAGCTTTCTTT. It codes for CASSPDGGYEAFF. The chain couples TRBV11-2 to TRBJ1-1, with D hard to call. This CDR3 contains 13 residues. Germline CDR1 reads SGHAT; CDR2 reads FQNNGV. The germline V and J ends were trimmed by 5 bases and 8 bases, with 15 bases remaining between them.

Notes on this clone: This CDR3 is also generated by other DNA sequences in the sample. This sequence joins TRBV9 and TRBJ1-2; D is possibly TRBD1 (5 bases). Deletions cut 0 bases from V and 4 bases from J, with 10 bases between. The germline V gene encodes CDR1 SGDLS and CDR2 YYNGEE. The CDR3 has 14 residues. In DNA form, the CDR3 reads TGTGCCAGCAGCGTAGGGCAGGGTTCCTATGGCTACACCTTC. This sequence encodes CASSVGQGSYGYTF.

The CDR3 loop reads CASSETGRGTEAFF. CDR3 coding DNA: TGCGCCAGCAGTGAAACAGGGCGCGGCACTGAAGCTTTCTTT. The genes are TRBV10-2 and TRBJ1-1, with D possibly matching TRBD1 (6 bases). Germline V gives CDR1 WSHSY, CDR2 SAAADI. CDR3 length: 14 amino acids. The V end was cut by 3 bases, the J end by 4 bases, with 12 bases between.

V usage is TRBV6-5 and J usage is TRBJ2-6; D not resolved. V lost 3 bases, J lost 0 bases, and 6 bases lay in between. This CDR3 is built from 15 residues. The germline V gene encodes CDR1 MNHEY and CDR2 SVGAGI. This CDR3 reads CASSYPSSGANVLTF. CDR3 sequence (DNA): TGTGCCAGCAGTTATCCCTCCTCTGGGGCCAACGTCCTGACTTTC.

This clone came up once. The chain is built from TRBV7-9 and TRBJ2-7; 9 nucleotides line up with TRBD1. The V segment lost 0 bases and the J segment 0 bases; nucleotides outside the gene matches: 3. The CDR3 loop spans 16 amino acids. From germline, CDR1 is SEHNR and CDR2 FQNEAQ (reference sequence). The CDR3 nucleotides are TGTGCCAGCAGCTTAGCCCAGACAGGGGGCTCCTACGAGCAGTACTTC. It specifies CASSLAQTGGSYEQYF.

This chain uses TRBV13 with TRBJ2-1, with D tentatively TRBD1 or TRBD2 (7 bases each). CDR1 and CDR2 (germline): PRHDT, FYEKMQ (reference sequence). The ends were cut back, 5 bases at V and 4 bases at J, with 15 bases in the middle. The CDR3 is made up of 15 amino acids. The CDR3 coding sequence is TGTGCCAGCAGCCCGGCCAGGGGGGGTTACAATGAGCAGTTCTTC. This encodes CASSPARGGYNEQFF.

The chain employs TRBV10-2 and TRBJ2-7; 8 bases align to TRBD1. The V gene end was trimmed by 6 bases and the J gene end by 3 bases; junction bases not matched to a gene: 7. The germline gives CDR1 WSHSY, CDR2 SAAADI. The CDR3 is made up of 14 amino acids. This chain's CDR3 is CASSRGQVSYEQYF. CDR3 sequence (DNA): TGCGCCAGCAGCAGGGGACAGGTGAGCTACGAGCAGTACTTC.

A word on this clone: Other DNA sequences in the same sample also yield this CDR3. The V and J genes are TRBV2 and TRBJ1-2; D not resolved. This CDR3 has 13 residues. CDR1 SNHLY and CDR2 FYNNEI come from the germline V gene. V was pared by 4 bases and J by 2 bases, with 8 bases between. The CDR3 protein is CASSGADNYGYTF. The CDR3 DNA sequence: TGTGCCAGCAGTGGGGCGGACAACTATGGCTACACCTTC. The complete variable domain, with remaining parts taken from reference TRBV2 and TRBJ1-2, reads EPEVTQTPSHQVTQMGQEVILRCVPISNHLYFYWYRQILGQKVEFLVSFYNNEISEKSEIFDDQFSVERPDGSNFTLKIRSTKLEDSAMYFCASSGADNYGYTFGSGTRLTVV.

The chain uses TRBV5-1 and TRBJ1-3, with 7 bases aligning to TRBD1. Germline V CDR1 and CDR2: SGHRS, YFSETQ. The CDR3 is 15 amino acids. Trimming removed 0 bases from V and 4 bases from J; junction bases left unmatched: 4. The CDR3 spells CASSLEGALGNTIYF. CDR3 nucleotide sequence: TGCGCCAGCAGCTTGGAGGGGGCGTTGGGAAACACCATATATTTT.

V gene TRBV11-2 combines with J gene TRBJ1-2; D gene uncertain. There are 15 residues in the CDR3. CDR1 is SGHAT, CDR2 FQNNGV, per germline. The V and J ends lost 2 bases and 3 bases respectively, with 13 bases between them. The DNA for the CDR3 is TGTGCCAGCAGCTTAAAAGGGTCGGCCTACTATGGCTACACCTTC. Protein product: CASSLKGSAYYGYTF.

A note on this clone: Within the sample, other DNA sequences also encode this same CDR3. The chain joins TRBV27 to TRBJ2-1; 7 bases are shared with TRBD1. Germline lookup yields CDR1 MNHEY and CDR2 SMNVEV (reference sequence). J gave up 8 bases and V 4 bases, and 8 bases lay outside the gene matches. This CDR3 is 14 amino acids long. The CDR3 DNA is TGTGCCAGCAGTTCCACGACAGGGATCCATGAGCAGTTCTTC. This translates into CASSSTTGIHEQFF.

The V and J genes are TRBV4-1 and TRBJ2-1; D is undetermined. This CDR3 spans 16 amino acids. CDR1 is MGHRA, CDR2 YSYEKL, per germline. The ends were cut back, 2 bases at V and 0 bases at J, with 11 bases in the middle. CDR3 residues: CASSQLGASSYNEQFF. The CDR3 DNA follows: TGCGCCAGCAGCCAATTGGGCGCCAGCTCCTACAATGAGCAGTTCTTC.

This rearrangement joins TRBV13 to TRBJ2-3, with 10 bases fitting TRBD2. There are 19 residues in the CDR3. Germline V gene lookup returns CDR1 PRHDT and CDR2 FYEKMQ (reference sequence). With V trimmed by 5 bases and J by 4 bases, 18 bases remained unmatched. In DNA form, the CDR3 reads TGTGCCAGCAGCCGCATAGGGCTGGAGCGGGAGGGTATAGCAGATACGCAGTATTTT. It specifies CASSRIGLEREGIADTQYF. The entire variable domain, with the rest obtained from reference TRBV13 and TRBJ2-3, is as follows: AAGVIQSPRHLIKEKRETATLKCYPIPRHDTVYWYQQGPGQDPQFLISFYEKMQSDKGSIPDRFSAQQFSDYHSELNMSSLELGDSALYFCASSRIGLEREGIADTQYFGPGTRLTVL.

The rearrangement joins TRBV4-3 to TRBJ2-1; 8 bases map to TRBD2. Germline lookup yields CDR1 LGHNA and CDR2 YSLEER. This CDR3 comprises 17 residues. J was trimmed by 0 bases and V by 0 bases; bases with no gene match: 4. The DNA of the CDR3 is TGCGCCAGCAGCCAAGATCCCGGGACTAGCTCCTACAATGAGCAGTTCTTC. This codes for CASSQDPGTSSYNEQFF.

V usage is TRBV4-1 and J usage is TRBJ2-1, with D perhaps being TRBD1 or TRBD2 (6 bases each). The CDR3 contains 15 residues. The V end was cut by 4 bases, the J end by 0 bases, with 10 bases between. In germline, CDR1 is MGHRA, CDR2 YSYEKL. Here the CDR3 DNA reads TGCGCCAGCAGCCCCGGGGGCGCCTCCTACAATGAGCAGTTCTTC. Its translation is CASSPGGASYNEQFF.

V and J are TRBV6-5 and TRBJ1-1, with 7 bases fitting TRBD1. The germline V gene has CDR1 MNHEY and CDR2 SVGAGI. V shed 2 bases, J shed 5 bases, and the junction held 8 bases outside the gene matches. The CDR3 is made up of 15 amino acids. The CDR3: CASSYQGGSRTEAFF. The DNA of the CDR3 is TGTGCCAGCAGTTACCAAGGGGGCTCGCGAACTGAAGCTTTCTTT.

J is TRBJ2-3 and V is TRBV15; D remains ambiguous. The germline V and J ends were trimmed by 0 bases and 2 bases, with 12 bases remaining between them. This CDR3 region has 16 residues. Germline assignment: CDR1 LNHNV and CDR2 YYDKDF (reference sequence). CDR3 nucleotide sequence: TGTGCCACCAGCAGAGATCTCGGTGCCCCCACAGATACGCAGTATTTT. This gives the protein CATSRDLGAPTDTQYF.

The chain uses TRBV30 and TRBJ1-1; D gene uncertain. The CDR3 covers 11 residues. Germline loops: CDR1 GTSNPN, CDR2 SVGIG (reference sequence). Trimming took off 0 bases at V and 7 bases at J, with 6 bases between the two ends. The CDR3 reads CAWSVASEAFF. The DNA of the CDR3 is TGTGCCTGGAGTGTTGCCAGTGAAGCTTTCTTT. Full variable domain (remainder filled in from reference TRBV30 and TRBJ1-1): SQTIHQWPATLVQPVGSPLSLECTVEGTSNPNLYWYRQAAGRGLQLLFYSVGIGQISSEVPQNLSASRPQDRQFILSSKKLLLSDSGFYLCAWSVASEAFFGQGTRLTVV.

To note about this clone: The same CDR3 arises from other DNA sequences in this sample as well. The chain links TRBV27 to TRBJ2-1; 8 bases agree with TRBD2. Germline V gene sequence: CDR1 MNHEY, CDR2 SMNVEV (reference sequence). With V trimmed by 2 bases and J by 4 bases, 4 bases remained unmatched. The CDR3 runs 15 residues. The CDR3 reads CASSLAGGIYNEQFF. DNA for the CDR3: TGTGCCAGCAGTTTAGCGGGGGGAATTTACAATGAGCAGTTCTTC.

A word on this clone: The sample holds other DNA sequences that translate to the same CDR3. The genes are TRBV19 and TRBJ2-5, with TRBD2 as a possible D gene (5 bases). This CDR3 contains 13 residues. Trimming shortened V by 5 bases and J by 3 bases, and 10 bases separated the two germline ends. The germline gives CDR1 LNHDA, CDR2 SQIVND (reference sequence). The CDR3 loop is CASSPDGEETQYF. CDR3 DNA: TGTGCCAGTAGTCCCGACGGGGAAGAGACCCAGTACTTC.

The J gene is TRBJ1-1, the V gene TRBV5-6; no reliable D call. The CDR3 spans 14 residues. From germline, CDR1 is SGHDT and CDR2 YYEEEE. Trimming cost V 2 bases and J 1 base, with 9 bases left between them. CDR3 coding DNA: TGTGCCAGCAGCTTTGGCCGGTCGAACACTGAAGCTTTCTTT. Protein: CASSFGRSNTEAFF.

The rearrangement joins TRBV9 to TRBJ2-2; 7 positions match TRBD1. From germline, CDR1 is SGDLS and CDR2 YYNGEE. The V gene end was trimmed by 4 bases and the J gene end by 2 bases; junction bases not matched to a gene: 14. The CDR3 is made up of 18 amino acids. For the CDR3, the DNA is TGTGCCAGCAGCCCCTATTCGAGGGGGCGGATTAACACCGGGGAGCTGTTTTTT. Its translation is CASSPYSRGRINTGELFF.

This rearrangement joins TRBV4-1 to TRBJ2-5; 9 bases match TRBD1. Germline CDR1 reads MGHRA; CDR2 reads YSYEKL. Trimming removed 4 bases from V and 5 bases from J; junction bases left unmatched: 8. The length of the CDR3 is 15 residues. The CDR3 reads CASSPRRDRVETQYF. The CDR3 DNA reads as TGCGCCAGCAGCCCCCGCCGGGACAGGGTGGAGACCCAGTACTTC.